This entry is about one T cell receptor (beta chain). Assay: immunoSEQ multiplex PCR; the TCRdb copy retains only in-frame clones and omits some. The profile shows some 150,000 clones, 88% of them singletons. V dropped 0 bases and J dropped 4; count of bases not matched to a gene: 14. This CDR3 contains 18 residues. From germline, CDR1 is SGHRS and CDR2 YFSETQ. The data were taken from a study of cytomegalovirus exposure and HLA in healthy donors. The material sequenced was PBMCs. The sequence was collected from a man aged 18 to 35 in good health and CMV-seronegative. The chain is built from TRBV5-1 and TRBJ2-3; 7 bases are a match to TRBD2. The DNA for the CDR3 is TGCGCCAGCAGCTTGGCGCTAGCGGTACAACACCTCCCAGATACGCAGTATTTT. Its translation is CASSLALAVQHLPDTQYF.